One sample yielded the 24 T cell receptor beta chains listed below, sequenced in a study of Ad26.COV2.S vaccination and SARS-CoV-2 variants. The table came from immunoSEQ multiplex PCR; TCRdb's copy has only in-frame clones and leaves some out. The table lists around 170,000 clones, around 88% of them singletons. Sequenced here: peripheral blood, sampled after recovery from COVID-19. These receptors came from a human donor who had recovered from COVID-19.

The chain is built from TRBV15 and TRBJ2-7, with TRBD1 matching 10 bases. Germline CDR1 LNHNV, CDR2 YYDKDF (reference sequence). Trimming removed 3 bases from V and 4 bases from J; junction bases left unmatched: 3. This CDR3 is built from 14 residues. The CDR3 is CATSRGDRGYEQYF. The CDR3, as DNA: TGTGCCACCAGCAGGGGGGACAGGGGATACGAGCAGTACTTC.

This chain links TRBV5-4 with TRBJ2-5; 12 nucleotides agree with TRBD1. J lost 5 bases, V lost 4 bases, and 9 bases had no gene match. The CDR3 spans 16 residues. The germline CDR1 and CDR2 sequences are SGHNT and YYREEE (reference sequence). CDR3 region: CASSDPGQGAYETQYF. The CDR3 coding sequence is TGTGCCAGCAGCGATCCGGGACAGGGGGCTTATGAGACCCAGTACTTC.

This sequence joins TRBV13 and TRBJ2-4, with D tentatively TRBD1 or TRBD2 (5 bases each). Germline CDR1 and CDR2: PRHDT and FYEKMQ (reference sequence). V dropped 4 bases and J dropped 8 bases, with 12 bases sitting between them. The CDR3 has 13 amino acids. CDR3 sequence: CASSSWGTHIQYF. In DNA, the CDR3 is TGTGCCAGCAGCTCCTGGGGGACCCACATTCAGTACTTC.

This chain uses TRBV6-5 with TRBJ2-1; 15 bases align to TRBD2. J was trimmed by 8 bases and V by 7 bases; bases with no gene match: 6. Germline assignment: CDR1 MNHEY and CDR2 SVGAGI. The CDR3 runs 15 residues. The CDR3 DNA reads as TGTGCCAGCATTAAGGGACTAGCGGGGGGTTATGAGCAGTTCTTC. Amino acids: CASIKGLAGGYEQFF.

The rearrangement uses TRBV6-1 and TRBJ2-7; 11 bases line up with TRBD2. The CDR3 contains 16 residues. V lost 1 base to trimming and J lost 5 bases; unmatched junction nucleotides: 7. Germline CDR1 is MNHNS and CDR2 is SASEGT. CDR3 region: CASSEDSSGGLHEQYF. The CDR3 DNA follows: TGTGCCAGCAGTGAAGATTCTAGCGGGGGGCTACACGAGCAGTACTTC.

The chain links TRBV15 to TRBJ2-3; a weak D match, TRBD2 (5 bases). Germline V lookup: CDR1 LNHNV, CDR2 YYDKDF (reference sequence). Trimming took 0 bases from V and 0 from J, leaving 16 bases between them. The CDR3 length is 18 residues. CDR3 protein: CATSRDRPRRASTDTQYF. The CDR3 DNA reads TGTGCCACCAGCAGAGATCGGCCTAGGCGGGCTAGCACAGATACGCAGTATTTT.

The genes are TRBV4-2 and TRBJ2-3, with 14 bases aligning to TRBD2. Germline V gene data show CDR1 as LGHNA and CDR2 as YNFKEQ. J lost 5 bases, V lost 4 bases, and 14 bases had no gene match. This CDR3 contains 19 residues. This CDR3 reads CASSLEKGTSGRRIDTQYF. CDR3 coding DNA: TGTGCCAGCAGCCTCGAGAAGGGGACTAGCGGGAGAAGGATAGATACGCAGTATTTT.

V is TRBV2 and J is TRBJ2-3; 8 bases match TRBD2. This CDR3 contains 17 residues. After removal of 3 bases from V and 5 bases from J, the junction contained 13 bases not matched to a gene. Germline V gives CDR1 SNHLY, CDR2 FYNNEI. The CDR3 loop reads CASSDPSGGRTGDTQYF. In nucleotides, the CDR3 is TGTGCCAGCAGTGATCCCTCCGGCGGGAGGACGGGAGATACGCAGTATTTT.

CDR3 DNA sequence: TGTGCCAGCTCTCCCCGCCGGACAGGGACGGGCACCGGGGAGCTGTTTTTT. Its translation is CASSPRRTGTGTGELFF. This rearrangement joins TRBV18 to TRBJ2-2, with TRBD1 identical over 8 bases. After removal of 6 bases from V and 4 bases from J, the junction contained 13 bases not matched to a gene. Per germline, CDR1 KGHSH and CDR2 LQKENI. This CDR3 is 17 amino acids long.

The chain couples TRBV28 to TRBJ2-5, with a tentative D call TRBD2 (6 bases). In germline, CDR1 is MDHEN, CDR2 SYDVKM. There are 14 residues in the CDR3. Trimming took 6 bases from V and 1 from J, leaving 12 bases between them. CDR3 nucleotide sequence: TGTGCCAGCAGCGGGCGGGAAGGCCAAGAGACCCAGTACTTC. It codes for CASSGREGQETQYF. Based on the CDR3 plus reference TRBV28 and TRBJ2-5, the full variable domain is DVKVTQSSRYLVKRTGEKVFLECVQDMDHENMFWYRQDPGLGLRLIYFSYDVKMKEKGDIPEGYSVSREKKERFSLILESASTNQTSMYLCASSGREGQETQYFGPGTRLLVL.

The V and J genes are TRBV2 and TRBJ2-2, with 7 nucleotides matching TRBD2. Germline V gene data show CDR1 as SNHLY and CDR2 as FYNNEI. With V trimmed by 1 base and J by 6 bases, 5 bases remained unmatched. The CDR3 has 15 residues. The CDR3: CASSEGTSSSGELFF. CDR3 coding DNA: TGTGCCAGCAGTGAAGGGACTAGTAGTTCCGGGGAGCTGTTTTTT.

This chain links TRBV29-1 with TRBJ1-2; D possibly corresponds to TRBD1 (6 bases). The CDR3 spans 13 residues. V gave up 5 bases and J gave up 2 bases, with 12 bases separating them. In germline, CDR1 is SQVTM, CDR2 ANQGSEA. The CDR3 DNA is TGCAGCGTTTGGGACACCCCGAACTATGGCTACACCTTC. It encodes CSVWDTPNYGYTF.

This clone occurred many times. This rearrangement joins TRBV2 to TRBJ2-7; tentatively, D is TRBD2 (6 bases). The CDR3 spans 14 residues. Deletions cut 7 bases from V and 0 bases from J, with 13 bases between. Germline V gene sequence: CDR1 SNHLY, CDR2 FYNNEI. The DNA of the CDR3 is TGTGCCAGCATTCGGGACTTCAGCTCCTACGAGCAGTACTTC. Its protein is CASIRDFSSYEQYF.

The V call is TRBV29-1, the J call TRBJ1-5; the D is unclear. V was shortened by 4 bases and J by 4 bases, with 11 bases between the two germline ends. This CDR3 contains 13 residues. Germline V gene sequence: CDR1 SQVTM, CDR2 ANQGSEA. The CDR3 here is CSVGGSENQPQHF. CDR3 nucleotide sequence: TGCAGCGTTGGTGGGTCAGAAAATCAGCCCCAGCATTTT. The full variable domain, completed using reference TRBV29-1 and TRBJ1-5, is SAVISQKPSRDICQRGTSLTIQCQVDSQVTMMFWYRQQPGQSLTLIATANQGSEATYESGFVIDKFPISRPNLTFSTLTVSNMSPEDSSIYLCSVGGSENQPQHFGDGTRLSIL.

The V and J genes are TRBV28 and TRBJ1-2; D is uncertain. Germline CDR1 is MDHEN and CDR2 is SYDVKM. The length of the CDR3 is 16 residues. Trimming took 4 bases from V and 2 from J, leaving 17 bases between them. The CDR3 reads CASSYTMGGANYGYTF. The CDR3 DNA is TGTGCCAGCAGTTACACCATGGGAGGTGCCAACTATGGCTACACCTTC.

The chain employs TRBV2 and TRBJ2-7; TRBD1 aligns across 10 bases. V was pared by 5 bases and J by 5 bases, with 12 bases of the junction left unmatched. This CDR3 is built from 16 residues. Germline CDR1 is SNHLY and CDR2 is FYNNEI. This CDR3 is CASSSGGQGSYDEQYF. DNA for the CDR3: TGTGCCAGCAGTTCTGGGGGACAGGGGTCGTACGACGAGCAGTACTTC.

The genes are TRBV28 and TRBJ1-1; D uncertain. This CDR3 spans 13 amino acids. CDR1 is MDHEN and CDR2 is SYDVKM in the germline V gene. The V gene lost 6 bases and the J gene lost 2 bases, with 10 bases spanning the gap. The CDR3 DNA is TGTGCCAGCAGACTAGACCCCAACACTGAAGCTTTCTTT. The encoded protein is CASRLDPNTEAFF.

The rearrangement joins TRBV25-1 to TRBJ2-2; D gene ambiguous. The CDR3 has 13 amino acids. The germline V gene encodes CDR1 MGHDK and CDR2 SYGVNS. The germline V and J ends were trimmed by 5 bases and 7 bases, with 11 bases remaining between them. Here the CDR3 reads CASSRSAVGELFF. The CDR3 nucleotides read TGTGCCAGCAGTCGGTCGGCGGTCGGGGAGCTGTTTTTT.

The chain combines TRBV4-2 with TRBJ1-4; D remains unclear. Germline CDR1 is LGHNA and CDR2 is YNFKEQ. V was shortened by 0 bases and J by 0 bases, with 8 bases between the two germline ends. The CDR3 loop spans 16 amino acids. CDR3 region: CASSQDPISTNEKLFF. CDR3 DNA: TGTGCCAGCAGCCAAGATCCTATTTCAACTAATGAAAAACTGTTTTTT.

This clone appeared a single time. V usage is TRBV5-6 and J usage is TRBJ2-6; 8 bases are a match to TRBD1. Unmatched junction bases numbered 8, after V lost 3 bases and J lost 0 bases. CDR1 is SGHDT and CDR2 is YYEEEE in the germline V gene. The CDR3 is made up of 18 amino acids. The CDR3 sequence: CASSSRDRFASGANVLTF. DNA of the CDR3: TGTGCCAGCAGCTCCCGGGACAGGTTTGCCTCTGGGGCCAACGTCCTGACTTTC. The variable domain in full, with the rest retrieved from reference TRBV5-6 and TRBJ2-6, is DAGVTQSPTHLIKTRGQQVTLRCSPKSGHDTVSWYQQALGQGPQFIFQYYEEEERQRGNFPDRFSGHQFPNYSSELNVNALLLGDSALYLCASSSRDRFASGANVLTFGAGSRLTVL.

This rearrangement joins TRBV27 to TRBJ2-3; tentative D call: TRBD2 (6 bases). The CDR3 runs 14 residues. V was shortened by 5 bases and J by 4 bases, with 13 bases between the two germline ends. From germline, CDR1 is MNHEY and CDR2 SMNVEV (reference sequence). Here the CDR3 reads CASSPMAGSDTQYF. CDR3 nucleotide sequence: TGTGCCAGCAGTCCCATGGCGGGGTCAGATACGCAGTATTTT.

This clone was detected a few times. The rearrangement joins TRBV5-3 to TRBJ2-1, with 12 bases identical to TRBD2. TRBV5-3 is an ORF for which the function is uncertain. The CDR3 runs 16 residues. Trimming removed 1 base from V and 7 bases from J; junction bases left unmatched: 6. CDR3 coding DNA: TGTGCCAGAAGCTTGTCTAGCGGGGGGGCCCCAAATGAGCAGTTCTTC. Translating gives CARSLSSGGAPNEQFF.

V is TRBV12-3 or TRBV12-4 and J is TRBJ1-2; D uncertain. V lost 2 bases and J 7 bases, leaving 11 bases between the germline ends. The CDR3 is 13 residues long. CDR3 in DNA: TGTGCCAGCAGTTTAAGAAGAAGGCGTGGCTACACCTTC. It codes for CASSLRRRRGYTF.

The chain links TRBV19 to TRBJ2-1, with D tentatively TRBD1 or TRBD2 (6 bases each). Germline V gene sequence: CDR1 LNHDA, CDR2 SQIVND (reference sequence). V lost 3 bases and J lost 8, with 14 bases in between. This CDR3 contains 14 residues. As DNA, the CDR3 is TGTGCCAGTAGTATGGGAGGTGGGGGCTATGAGCAGTTCTTC. It translates to CASSMGGGGYEQFF.